The 29 T cell receptor beta chains given below trace back to one sample, sequenced in a study of shared clonotypes between healthy human individuals. Here immunoSEQ multiplex PCR was the method, and the copy in TCRdb shows in-frame clones only, minus some. The data show some 980,000 clones, more than 75% seen once. What was sequenced was memory CD4+ T cells sorted from blood. Noted subset: CD45RA-negative fraction. All receptors come from a man aged 18 to 35 in good health.

V is TRBV19 and J is TRBJ2-1; 16 nucleotides align to TRBD2. Trimming cost V 4 bases and J 7 bases; bases outside gene matches: 7. CDR1 is LNHDA, CDR2 SQIVND, per germline (reference sequence). The CDR3 is 17 amino acids. The CDR3 sequence: CASSTGLAGGLRNEQFF. DNA of the CDR3: TGTGCCAGTAGTACGGGACTAGCGGGGGGGTTGAGGAATGAGCAGTTCTTC.

The chain recombines TRBV27 with TRBJ2-7; TRBD2 matches 12 bases. This CDR3 contains 15 residues. CDR1 MNHEY and CDR2 SMNVEV come from the germline V gene (reference sequence). V shed 5 bases, J shed 3 bases, and the junction held 5 bases outside the gene matches. CDR3: CASSQTSGGHYEQYF. The CDR3 coding sequence is TGTGCCAGCAGTCAGACTAGCGGGGGACACTACGAGCAGTACTTC.

This clone was observed a few times. The chain carries TRBV19 and TRBJ2-1; TRBD2 aligns across 7 bases. CDR3 length: 14 amino acids. The germline V gene encodes CDR1 LNHDA and CDR2 SQIVND (reference sequence). J lost 6 bases, V lost 3 bases, and 5 bases had no gene match. The CDR3 sequence is CASSIRASGNEQFF. The CDR3 DNA reads as TGTGCCAGTAGTATTCGAGCTAGCGGCAATGAGCAGTTCTTC.

The chain has TRBV7-9 and TRBJ1-1, with D uncertain. Deletions cut 5 bases from V and 3 bases from J, with 4 bases between. The length of the CDR3 is 11 residues. Per the germline V gene, CDR1 is SEHNR and CDR2 is FQNEAQ (reference sequence). The CDR3 nucleotides read TGTGCCAGCAGCCTATACACTGAAGCTTTCTTT. As protein: CASSLYTEAFF.

V usage is TRBV6-5 and J usage is TRBJ2-1; 7 nucleotides align to TRBD2. Unmatched junction bases numbered 2, after V lost 8 bases and J lost 4 bases. CDR1 is MNHEY and CDR2 is SVGAGI in the germline V gene. CDR3 length: 12 residues. The CDR3: CASGGGYNEQFF. Written as DNA, the CDR3 is TGTGCCAGCGGCGGGGGTTACAATGAGCAGTTCTTC.

The chain is built from TRBV18 and TRBJ1-3, with D possibly matching TRBD1 (5 bases). The ends were cut back, 3 bases at V and 4 bases at J, with 19 bases in the middle. Germline CDR1 is KGHSH and CDR2 is LQKENI. The CDR3 is 17 residues long. Here the CDR3 DNA reads TGTGCCAGCTCACCTTCCGGACTAGCGGGGACCGGAAACACCATATATTTT. It is translated as CASSPSGLAGTGNTIYF.

The gene calls are TRBV25-1 and TRBJ1-1; D gene ambiguous. The CDR3 spans 11 residues. CDR1 is MGHDK and CDR2 is SYGVNS in the germline V gene. V dropped 11 bases and J dropped 3 bases, with 10 bases sitting between them. CDR3 coding DNA: TGTGCCGGGAACTGGGACACTGAAGCTTTCTTT. Translating gives CAGNWDTEAFF.

In the case of this clone: A far larger clone is just one base off, so this is likely a read error. The chain couples TRBV5-8 to TRBJ1-1; D is ambiguous. Germline V gives CDR1 SGHTS, CDR2 YDEGEE. The V gene lost 2 bases and the J gene lost 0 bases, with 5 bases spanning the gap. The CDR3 sequence is 13 residues long. The DNA of the CDR3 is TGTGCCAGCAGCTTCGACCTGAACACTGAAGCTTTCTTT. Translated, it gives CASSFDLNTEAFF.

The chain joins TRBV19 to TRBJ1-5; the D gene is possibly TRBD1 (5 bases). CDR3 length: 14 amino acids. Per germline, CDR1 LNHDA and CDR2 SQIVND (reference sequence). Between the trimmed V and J ends, which lost 5 bases and 2 bases, there was a span of 10 bases. The CDR3 loop is CASSQDKGNQPQHF. The CDR3 DNA follows: TGTGCCAGTAGTCAGGACAAGGGCAATCAGCCCCAGCATTTT.

The chain uses TRBV7-9 and TRBJ2-5; D is ambiguous. V lost 2 bases, J lost 5 bases, and 15 bases lay in between. This CDR3 spans 15 amino acids. Germline CDR1 reads SEHNR; CDR2 reads FQNEAQ (reference sequence). The CDR3: CASSLTPPNVETQYF. CDR3 DNA sequence: TGTGCCAGCAGCTTAACACCTCCGAATGTCGAGACCCAGTACTTC.

The chain combines TRBV5-1 with TRBJ1-3; possible D gene TRBD1, 6 bases. Germline V gives CDR1 SGHRS, CDR2 YFSETQ. V was clipped by 2 bases and J by 0 bases, with 9 bases between them. The CDR3 is 15 amino acids. This chain's CDR3 is CASSFGGISGNTIYF. The CDR3, as DNA: TGCGCCAGCAGCTTTGGGGGCATCTCTGGAAACACCATATATTTT.

V gene TRBV12-2 combines with J gene TRBJ2-1. TRBV12-2 is shown as a pseudogene. The CDR3 runs to 16 residues. The CDR3 DNA sequence: TGTGCAAGTCGCACATTGGGGGTCGCGGCAAACAATGAGCAGTTCTTC. This translates into CASRTLGVAANNEQFF.

CDR3 sequence reads: CAISESRPGTNNEQFF. The CDR3 coding sequence is TGTGCCATCAGTGAGTCTAGGCCGGGGACGAACAATGAGCAGTTCTTC. The chain employs TRBV10-3 and TRBJ2-1; D tentatively reads TRBD1 or TRBD2 (5 bases each). Trimming shortened V by 0 bases and J by 5 bases, and 14 bases separated the two germline ends. Germline V gene lookup returns CDR1 ENHRY and CDR2 SYGVKD. This CDR3 is 16 amino acids long.

The chain combines TRBV5-1 with TRBJ1-5, with D maybe TRBD1 (6 bases). The CDR3 is 15 amino acids. V was trimmed by 4 bases and J by 0 bases, leaving 11 bases between them. Germline lookup yields CDR1 SGHRS and CDR2 YFSETQ. The CDR3, as DNA: TGCGCCAGCAGCCCGGGGGGGCTTAGCAATCAGCCCCAGCATTTT. Its protein product is CASSPGGLSNQPQHF.

The chain links TRBV27 to TRBJ2-5, with D hard to call. The CDR3 totals 13 residues. The V gene lost 0 bases and the J gene lost 4 bases, with 6 bases spanning the gap. From germline, CDR1 is MNHEY and CDR2 SMNVEV (reference sequence). CDR3 bases: TGTGCCAGCAGTTTATCGATCGGAGAGACCCAGTACTTC. This gives the protein CASSLSIGETQYF.

The chain employs TRBV6-4 and TRBJ1-5; D unresolved. CDR1 is MRHNA, CDR2 SNTAGT, per germline. CDR3 length: 14 residues. The V end lost 9 bases, the J end lost 5 bases, and 17 bases lay between the germline ends. This CDR3 reads CARLGRRSDQPQHF. The CDR3 nucleotides are TGTGCCAGACTTGGACGTAGATCGGATCAGCCCCAGCATTTT.

CDR3 region: CASARLAASDTQYF. CDR3 DNA: TGTGCCAGCGCCCGACTAGCGGCGTCAGATACGCAGTATTTT. The chain links TRBV6-5 to TRBJ2-3; 9 bases match TRBD2. Germline assignment: CDR1 MNHEY and CDR2 SVGAGI. The CDR3 spans 14 residues. J was trimmed by 4 bases and V by 8 bases; bases with no gene match: 7.

The chain is built from TRBV5-6 and TRBJ2-3, with 7 positions matching TRBD2. The V and J ends lost 4 bases and 0 bases, in that order; junction bases with no gene match: 8. The CDR3 is 16 amino acids. CDR1 and CDR2 from the germline V gene are SGHDT and YYEEEE. CDR3 nucleotides: TGTGCCAGCAGCCTGGGAGGGAAGCGGAGCACAGATACGCAGTATTTT. It encodes CASSLGGKRSTDTQYF.

This rearrangement joins TRBV2 to TRBJ2-1; 9 bases are a match to TRBD2. The ends lost 4 bases at V and 3 bases at J; junction bases unmatched: 7. The CDR3 length is 16 residues. The germline V gene has CDR1 SNHLY and CDR2 FYNNEI. The CDR3 nucleotides are TGTGCCAGCAGTGGGGATAGCGGGGGACTCTACAATGAGCAGTTCTTC. Its translation: CASSGDSGGLYNEQFF.

This clone was recorded a few times. Other DNA sequences in this specimen translate into the identical CDR3. The genes are TRBV10-3 and TRBJ1-2; TRBD1 aligns across 8 bases. V shed 4 bases, J shed 3 bases, and the junction held 4 bases outside the gene matches. The CDR3 consists of 14 residues. In germline, CDR1 is ENHRY, CDR2 SYGVKD. CDR3 loop: CAISGSTGDYGYTF. DNA for the CDR3: TGTGCCATCAGTGGGTCGACAGGGGACTATGGCTACACCTTC.

This chain links TRBV10-3 with TRBJ1-2; D may be TRBD1 (5 bases). The CDR3 loop spans 12 amino acids. Trimming removed 7 bases at V and 4 bases at J, with 10 bases between. Per the germline V gene, CDR1 is ENHRY and CDR2 is SYGVKD. The CDR3 spells CAINGASYGYTF. DNA for the CDR3: TGTGCCATCAATGGGGCCTCCTATGGCTACACCTTC.

This clone has only one observation. The genes are TRBV14 and TRBJ1-4; a possible D gene is TRBD1 (5 bases). V dropped 5 bases and J dropped 14 bases, with 12 bases sitting between them. This CDR3 spans 11 amino acids. Germline V gene data show CDR1 as SGHDN and CDR2 as FVKESK. CDR3 residues: CASSSGLGLFF. The CDR3 bases are TGTGCCAGCAGCTCAGGGTTGGGTCTGTTTTTT.

This chain joins TRBV2 and TRBJ2-7; possibly TRBD1 for D (5 bases). The V gene's germline CDR1 is SNHLY and CDR2 FYNNEI. Trimming cost V 4 bases and J 2 bases, with 9 bases left between them. The CDR3 loop spans 13 amino acids. The CDR3 reads CASSVQGTYEQYF. In nucleotides, the CDR3 is TGTGCCAGCAGTGTGCAGGGAACCTACGAGCAGTACTTC.

This clone was observed a few times. V is TRBV9 and J is TRBJ2-7; 7 positions match TRBD2. The trim removed 3 bases at V and 3 bases at J, leaving 3 bases unmatched. The CDR3 spans 13 residues. The germline CDR1 and CDR2 sequences are SGDLS and YYNGEE. The CDR3 DNA sequence: TGTGCCAGCAGCGCCCCGGGGGGCTACGAGCAGTACTTC. Protein sequence: CASSAPGGYEQYF.

The chain uses TRBV29-1 and TRBJ1-2, with D perhaps matching TRBD1 (6 bases). With 0 bases removed from V and 6 bases from J, the gap between germline ends came to 11 bases. The length of the CDR3 is 13 residues. Germline assignment: CDR1 SQVTM and CDR2 ANQGSEA. In DNA, the CDR3 is TGCAGCGTTGAAGATACGGGGGCCAATGGCTACACCTTC. It translates to CSVEDTGANGYTF.

This clone was seen a handful of times. V gene TRBV6-5 combines with J gene TRBJ1-5, with a weak D call TRBD1 (5 bases). This CDR3 spans 13 amino acids. The germline V gene has CDR1 MNHEY and CDR2 SVGAGI. Trimming left V 6 bases short and J 4 bases short, with 10 bases between. In nucleotides, the CDR3 is TGTGCCAGCAGAATAGGGGAAAATCAGCCCCAGCATTTT. As protein: CASRIGENQPQHF.

V gene TRBV18 combines with J gene TRBJ2-3; D unresolved. The CDR3 contains 14 residues. Germline lookup yields CDR1 KGHSH and CDR2 LQKENI. The ends were cut back, 2 bases at V and 4 bases at J, with 10 bases in the middle. Here the CDR3 DNA reads TGTGCCAGCTCACCATCAAGGCTAGCAGATACGCAGTATTTT. Protein sequence: CASSPSRLADTQYF.

The J gene is TRBJ2-1, the V gene TRBV11-1; D uncertain. With 5 bases removed from V and 13 bases from J, the gap between germline ends came to 21 bases. The germline gives CDR1 SGHAT, CDR2 FQDESV (reference sequence). The CDR3 is made up of 14 amino acids. The DNA of the CDR3 is TGTGCCAGCAGCCCTCAAACCTCGACCGACCATCAGTTCTTC. Translated, it gives CASSPQTSTDHQFF. Using reference TRBV11-1 and TRBJ2-1 for the parts outside the CDR3, the full variable domain is EAEVAQSPRYKITEKSQAVAFWCDPISGHATLYWYRQILGQGPELLVQFQDESVVDDSQLPKDRFSAERLKGVDSTLKIQPAELGDSAMYLCASSPQTSTDHQFFGPGTRLTVL.

The CDR3 protein is CASSDRGYEQYF. Here the CDR3 DNA reads TGTGCCAGCAGCGATAGAGGGTACGAGCAGTACTTC. The chain is built from TRBV6-1 and TRBJ2-7; possibly TRBD2 for D (5 bases). Trimming took 6 bases from V and 4 from J, leaving 10 bases between them. The CDR3 sequence is 12 residues long. Germline V CDR1 and CDR2: MNHNS, SASEGT.